The present T cell receptor beta chain was sequenced within a study of CD8 T cells in Susac syndrome. General study findings and limits: It was acknowledged in the study that its TCR sequencing and HLA analysis involved a relatively small number of individuals.

The germline CDR1 and CDR2 sequences are SGHDT and YYEEEE. This CDR3 has 14 amino acids. With 3 bases clipped from V and 7 bases from J, the junction kept 5 bases outside the gene matches. With respect to this clonotype: Its antigen is unidentified.

Reverse transcription of roughly 0.45 to 1 ug RNA was performed with random hexamers. TCRdb itself ran the immunoSEQ multiplex PCR reads through MiXCR, one entry per CDR3 protein. The profile shows about 140,000 distinct CDR3 sequences, approximately 95% of them singletons. CD8+ and CD4+ T cells from blood underwent TCR beta sequencing. In the multiple sclerosis control group, patients were treatment-naive and had stable or active relapsing-remitting disease. The CD8+ and CD4+ T cells were isolated magnetically using a negative isolation approach, whereas the TEMRA cells were enriched by FACS. This TCR came from a human donor with multiple sclerosis. Sequencing was performed on CD4+ T cells from PBMCs. The chain employs TRBV5-6 and TRBJ1-2; 11 bases align to TRBD1. The CDR3 region has the DNA TGTGCCAGCAGCTACGGACAGGGGGCGCTTGGCTACACCTTC. Translation gives CASSYGQGALGYTF.